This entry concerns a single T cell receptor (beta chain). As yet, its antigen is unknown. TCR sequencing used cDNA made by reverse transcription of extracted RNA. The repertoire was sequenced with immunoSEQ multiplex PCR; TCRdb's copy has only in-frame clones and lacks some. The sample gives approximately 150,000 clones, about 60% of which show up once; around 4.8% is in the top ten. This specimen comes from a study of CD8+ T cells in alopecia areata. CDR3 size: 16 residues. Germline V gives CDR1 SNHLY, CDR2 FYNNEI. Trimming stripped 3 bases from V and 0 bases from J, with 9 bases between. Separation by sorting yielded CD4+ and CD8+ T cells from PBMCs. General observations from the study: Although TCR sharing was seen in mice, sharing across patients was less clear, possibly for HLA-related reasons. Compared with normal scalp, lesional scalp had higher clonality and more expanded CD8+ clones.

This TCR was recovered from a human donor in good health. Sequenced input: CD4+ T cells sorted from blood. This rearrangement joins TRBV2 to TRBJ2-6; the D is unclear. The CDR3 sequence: CASSDSQVSGANVLTF. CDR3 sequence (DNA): TGTGCCAGCAGTGACAGTCAAGTCTCTGGGGCCAACGTCCTGACTTTC.